One and the same sample provided the 14 T cell receptor beta chains below, sequenced in a study of blood T cell repertoires in COVID-19. Only in-frame clones appear in the TCRdb table, and some are missing; sequencing was by immunoSEQ multiplex PCR. The table includes tens of thousands of clones, around 92% detected once. Material: peripheral blood. The receptors shown here come from a man between 50 and 59 years old with COVID-19, enrolled during active disease.

The chain combines TRBV5-1 with TRBJ1-1, with 9 bases identical to TRBD1. The CDR3 covers 15 residues. V shed 0 bases and J 5 bases; nucleotides not matched to a gene: 5. Germline-derived CDR1 and CDR2 are SGHRS and YFSETQ. The CDR3 protein is CASSLGTGEDTEAFF. The CDR3 bases are TGCGCCAGCAGCTTGGGGACAGGGGAAGATACTGAAGCTTTCTTT.

The rearrangement uses TRBV10-1 and TRBJ2-7; 9 nucleotides match TRBD2. From germline, CDR1 is WNHNN and CDR2 SYGVQD (reference sequence). This CDR3 has 15 residues. V dropped 0 bases and J dropped 4; count of bases not matched to a gene: 4. The DNA for the CDR3 is TGCGCCAGCAGTGAGTCGGCGGGGGGGCCTTACGAGCAGTACTTC. Its protein is CASSESAGGPYEQYF.

This chain connects TRBV6-4 to TRBJ2-3; 10 bases are a match to TRBD2. The V segment lost 0 bases and the J segment 1 base; nucleotides outside the gene matches: 1. CDR3 length: 16 residues. Germline V gene data show CDR1 as MRHNA and CDR2 as SNTAGT. For the CDR3, the DNA is TGTGCCAGCAGTGACTCCGGGACTAGCGGCACAGATACGCAGTATTTT. Its protein is CASSDSGTSGTDTQYF.

A word on this clone: The sample contains more than one DNA sequence encoding this CDR3. The V and J genes are TRBV6-5 and TRBJ2-7; D might be TRBD1 (5 bases). Deletions cut 6 bases from V and 4 bases from J, with 7 bases between. Germline V gene data show CDR1 as MNHEY and CDR2 as SVGAGI. The CDR3 contains 11 residues. CDR3 amino acids: CASSRQYEQYF. CDR3 coding DNA: TGTGCCAGCAGCAGACAGTACGAGCAGTACTTC.

The V and J genes are TRBV2 and TRBJ1-1; weak D call: TRBD1 (6 bases). V was shortened by 5 bases and J by 0 bases, with 10 bases between the two germline ends. CDR3 length: 14 residues. CDR1 and CDR2 from the germline V gene are SNHLY and FYNNEI. The chain's CDR3 is CASSWGQMNTEAFF. In DNA form, the CDR3 reads TGTGCCAGCAGTTGGGGACAAATGAACACTGAAGCTTTCTTT.

The rearrangement joins TRBV6-5 to TRBJ2-7; maybe TRBD1 (5 bases). The germline V gene has CDR1 MNHEY and CDR2 SVGAGI. This CDR3 is 15 amino acids long. V lost 0 bases to trimming and J lost 2 bases, with 11 bases between them. The CDR3 DNA reads as TGTGCCAGCAGTTACTCGGGGCAGGGCGCCTACGAGCAGTACTTC. Translation gives CASSYSGQGAYEQYF.

The chain links TRBV18 to TRBJ1-4, with D perhaps TRBD1 (6 bases). The CDR3 runs 16 residues. CDR1 is KGHSH, CDR2 LQKENI, per germline. With 3 bases removed from V and 4 bases from J, the gap between germline ends came to 15 bases. The CDR3 nucleotides read TGTGCCAGCTCACCGACCCTGGACAGCATTAATGAAAAACTGTTTTTT. Protein sequence: CASSPTLDSINEKLFF. Variable domain in full (rest from reference TRBV18 and TRBJ1-4): NAGVMQNPRHLVRRRGQEARLRCSPMKGHSHVYWYRQLPEEGLKFMVYLQKENIIDESGMPKERFSAEFPKEGPSILRIQQVVRGDSAAYFCASSPTLDSINEKLFFGSGTQLSVL.

This chain links TRBV5-1 with TRBJ2-7; D perhaps matches TRBD1 (6 bases). V lost 4 bases, J lost 3 bases, and 14 bases lay in between. This CDR3 comprises 14 residues. Per germline, CDR1 SGHRS and CDR2 YFSETQ. The CDR3, as DNA: TGCGCCAGCAGCCCTGGCGGACAGAACTACGAGCAGTACTTC. As protein: CASSPGGQNYEQYF. Supplemented by reference TRBV5-1 and TRBJ2-7, the full variable domain reads KAGVTQTPRYLIKTRGQQVTLSCSPISGHRSVSWYQQTPGQGLQFLFEYFSETQRNKGNFPGRFSGRQFSNSRSEMNVSTLELGDSALYLCASSPGGQNYEQYFGPGTRLTVT.

The chain joins TRBV11-2 to TRBJ1-1; the D gene is possibly TRBD1 (6 bases). V gave up 0 bases and J gave up 7 bases, with 12 bases separating them. The V gene's germline CDR1 is SGHAT and CDR2 FQNNGV. The CDR3 contains 14 residues. This CDR3 reads CASSLERTANEAFF. CDR3 nucleotide sequence: TGTGCCAGCAGCTTAGAAAGGACAGCTAATGAAGCTTTCTTT.

The V call is TRBV5-4, the J call TRBJ1-3, with D tentatively TRBD1 (6 bases). Trimming shortened V by 4 bases and J by 0 bases, and 14 bases separated the two germline ends. There are 16 residues in the CDR3. The germline CDR1 and CDR2 sequences are SGHNT and YYREEE (reference sequence). The CDR3 protein is CASSLPSRGSGNTIYF. The CDR3 DNA is TGTGCCAGCAGCCTCCCTAGCAGGGGCTCTGGAAACACCATATATTTT.

The chain recombines TRBV6-5 with TRBJ1-3; a possible D gene is TRBD1 (5 bases). Germline V gene data show CDR1 as MNHEY and CDR2 as SVGAGI. This CDR3 contains 15 residues. The germline V and J ends were trimmed by 6 bases and 0 bases, with 12 bases remaining between them. The CDR3 coding sequence is TGTGCCAGCAGATTAGGGGCTTACTCTGGAAACACCATATATTTT. Amino acids: CASRLGAYSGNTIYF.

This rearrangement joins TRBV6-1 to TRBJ1-6; D unclear. V was trimmed by 2 bases and J by 7 bases, leaving 18 bases between them. Per germline, CDR1 MNHNS and CDR2 SASEGT. The CDR3 consists of 17 residues. Here the CDR3 reads CASSEIGTGYSNSPLHF. As DNA, the CDR3 is TGTGCCAGCAGTGAAATCGGCACGGGGTATAGCAATTCACCCCTCCACTTT.

CDR3 sequence (DNA): TGTGCCAGCAGCCAGCCCACACAGGGGGCTTTCAATCAGCCCCAGCATTTT. It is translated as CASSQPTQGAFNQPQHF. The chain recombines TRBV5-8 with TRBJ1-5; the match to TRBD1 covers 9 bases. CDR1 SGHTS and CDR2 YDEGEE come from the germline V gene. V was clipped by 4 bases and J by 3 bases; unmatched bases: 11. The CDR3 is 17 residues long.

The chain joins TRBV7-2 to TRBJ2-5; D gene uncertain. Germline V gene lookup returns CDR1 SGHTA and CDR2 FQGNSA. This CDR3 is built from 12 residues. The ends were cut back, 2 bases at V and 2 bases at J, with 3 bases in the middle. This chain's CDR3 is CASSLTQETQYF. The CDR3 DNA follows: TGTGCCAGCAGCTTAACACAAGAGACCCAGTACTTC.